This passage covers 3 T cell receptor beta chains from one sample sequenced in a study of CD8 T cells in ankylosing spondylitis. TCRdb reprocessed the 5' RACE reads via MiXCR and lists one record per CDR3 protein. This sample carries more than 600,000 distinct CDR3 sequences, around 17% of them seen once, and the ten largest clones take about a fifth. These receptors are not linked to any known antigen. Overall study results and limits: One TCR beta motif, made up of eight highly homologous variants, appeared characteristic of ankylosing spondylitis blood.

The specimen sequenced was blood, either unsorted or a sorted T cell fraction (not recorded which). Receptor source: a male donor with ankylosing spondylitis.

The chain employs TRBV30 and TRBJ1-1, with a possible D match to TRBD1 (5 bases). V lost 4 bases to trimming and J lost 5 bases, with 14 bases between them. The germline gives CDR1 GTSNPN, CDR2 SVGIG (reference sequence). This CDR3 has 13 amino acids. CDR3: CAWTQGDRTEAFF. DNA of the CDR3: TGTGCCTGGACGCAGGGAGACCGGACTGAAGCTTTCTTT.

Only a few counts were recorded for this clonotype. V usage is TRBV6-6 and J usage is TRBJ1-6, with a weak D call TRBD1 (6 bases). The V and J ends lost 5 bases and 11 bases respectively, with 13 bases between them. Germline CDR1 reads MNHNY; CDR2 reads SVGAGI (reference sequence). CDR3 length: 13 amino acids. The CDR3 DNA follows: TGTGCCAGCAGTCAGAACAGGGTGGCACCCCTCCACTTT. This translates into CASSQNRVAPLHF.

This chain joins TRBV9 and TRBJ1-5; D is perhaps TRBD1 (6 bases). The CDR3 has 13 amino acids. The V gene lost 2 bases and the J gene lost 9 bases, with 12 bases spanning the gap. The germline V gene has CDR1 SGDLS and CDR2 YYNGEE. The CDR3 protein is CASSVGGRGPQHF. CDR3 coding DNA: TGTGCCAGCAGCGTGGGGGGGCGAGGGCCCCAGCATTTT.